This entry lists 11 T cell receptor beta chains sequenced from one sample in a study of response to subunit inactivated influenza vaccine. TCRdb re-derived calls from the RT-PCR reads in MiXCR, one entry per CDR3 protein. The repertoire consists of 450,000 to 600,000 distinct CDR3 sequences, with 7.2% occurring once and the leading ten covering about an eighth. The sample was PBMCs from blood, taken 23 to 25 months after vaccination. The origin of the receptors is a man aged 45 to 75 who received an inactivated influenza vaccine.

The chain recombines TRBV4-3 with TRBJ2-3, with 7 bases matching TRBD1. The ends lost 3 bases at V and 6 bases at J; junction bases unmatched: 3. From germline, CDR1 is LGHNA and CDR2 YSLEER. The CDR3 extends over 13 amino acids. The CDR3 loop reads CASSQSRGDTQYF. The CDR3 DNA reads as TGCGCCAGCAGCCAGAGCAGGGGGGATACGCAGTATTTT.

The chain couples TRBV6-1 to TRBJ2-2, with TRBD2 matching 11 bases. The CDR3 extends over 16 amino acids. V dropped 8 bases and J dropped 3; count of bases not matched to a gene: 8. Germline values: CDR1 MNHNS, CDR2 SASEGT. The CDR3: CASSNLAGGDTGELFF. DNA of the CDR3: TGTGCCAGCTCAAACCTAGCGGGGGGCGACACCGGGGAGCTGTTTTTT.

The sample holds a few counts of this clonotype. The chain is built from TRBV3-1 and TRBJ2-1, with D perhaps TRBD2 (6 bases). This CDR3 comprises 15 residues. The germline gives CDR1 LGHDT, CDR2 YNNKEL (reference sequence). V was pared by 2 bases and J by 7 bases, with 15 bases between. The CDR3 loop is CASSQRLTSSNEQFF. CDR3 nucleotide sequence: TGTGCCAGCAGCCAAAGGTTGACTAGTTCGAATGAGCAGTTCTTC.

This clonotype has more than one count but fewer than ten. The gene calls are TRBV4-3 and TRBJ1-2, with D perhaps matching TRBD1 (6 bases). There are 14 residues in the CDR3. The V end was cut by 1 base, the J end by 8 bases, with 14 bases between. Per the germline V gene, CDR1 is LGHNA and CDR2 is YSLEER. CDR3 bases: TGCGCCAGCAGCCAAGGAGGGGGAGGGGGAGGCTACACCTTC. This codes for CASSQGGGGGGYTF.

Details on this clonotype: This may come from a read error, since a much larger clone is one base off. The chain has TRBV5-1 and TRBJ2-1, with TRBD2 identical over 7 bases. From germline, CDR1 is SGHRS and CDR2 YFSETQ. The CDR3 has 15 residues. Written as DNA, the CDR3 is TGCGCCAGGAGCTTGAGCGGCGGGGGAGGGAATGAGCAGTTCTTC. Translated, it gives CARSLSGGGGNEQFF.

This clonotype was recorded many times. This chain joins TRBV12-3 or TRBV12-4 and TRBJ1-1, with TRBD1 as a possible D gene (5 bases). This CDR3 comprises 12 residues. Trimming shortened V by 6 bases and J by 7 bases, and 12 bases separated the two germline ends. The CDR3 nucleotides read TGTGCCAGCAGCCAAAGGACATATGAAGCTTTCTTT. The encoded protein is CASSQRTYEAFF.

The V gene is TRBV28, the J gene TRBJ2-7; 7 bases are a match to TRBD2. This CDR3 comprises 15 residues. V shed 2 bases and J 7 bases; nucleotides not matched to a gene: 11. Germline V gene lookup returns CDR1 MDHEN and CDR2 SYDVKM. The CDR3 protein is CASSLGPVRRGEQYF. Here the CDR3 DNA reads TGTGCCAGCAGTTTAGGCCCCGTGAGGCGGGGGGAGCAGTACTTC.

This clonotype was counted a few times. The rearrangement joins TRBV20-1 to TRBJ2-7; 9 positions match TRBD2. CDR3 size: 13 residues. V was pared by 5 bases and J by 5 bases, with 7 bases of the junction left unmatched. The germline CDR1 and CDR2 sequences are DFQATT and SNEGSKA (reference sequence). The CDR3 here is CSAGGLAGNEQYF. The CDR3 region has the DNA TGCAGTGCTGGGGGACTAGCAGGAAACGAGCAGTACTTC.

This clonotype was found a few times. CDR3 nucleotides: TGTGCCAGCAGCTCCCGACTAGCGGGTGAACAGTTCTTC. Residues: CASSSRLAGEQFF. The chain uses TRBV7-2 and TRBJ2-1, with TRBD2 matching 10 bases. CDR1 is SGHTA and CDR2 is FQGNSA in the germline V gene. The CDR3 extends over 13 amino acids. Trimming took 4 bases from V and 13 from J; bases not matched to a gene: 7.

This clonotype was seen a handful of times. This rearrangement joins TRBV11-2 to TRBJ2-7; TRBD2 matches 9 bases. V was pared by 5 bases and J by 0 bases, with 17 bases of the junction left unmatched. CDR1 is SGHAT, CDR2 FQNNGV, per germline. CDR3 length: 19 residues. The CDR3 DNA reads TGTGCCAGCAGCCCGCGGTCGGGTAGCGGGGGCATGAGCTCCTACGAGCAGTACTTC. This encodes CASSPRSGSGGMSSYEQYF.

This clonotype was counted only a few times. The chain couples TRBV10-3 to TRBJ2-3; TRBD1 agrees at 9 bases. The CDR3 sequence is 13 residues long. V was clipped by 6 bases and J by 5 bases; unmatched bases: 3. Germline V lookup: CDR1 ENHRY, CDR2 SYGVKD. The CDR3 coding sequence is TGTGCCATCAGACCGGGACAGGGAGATACGCAGTATTTT. Translation gives CAIRPGQGDTQYF.